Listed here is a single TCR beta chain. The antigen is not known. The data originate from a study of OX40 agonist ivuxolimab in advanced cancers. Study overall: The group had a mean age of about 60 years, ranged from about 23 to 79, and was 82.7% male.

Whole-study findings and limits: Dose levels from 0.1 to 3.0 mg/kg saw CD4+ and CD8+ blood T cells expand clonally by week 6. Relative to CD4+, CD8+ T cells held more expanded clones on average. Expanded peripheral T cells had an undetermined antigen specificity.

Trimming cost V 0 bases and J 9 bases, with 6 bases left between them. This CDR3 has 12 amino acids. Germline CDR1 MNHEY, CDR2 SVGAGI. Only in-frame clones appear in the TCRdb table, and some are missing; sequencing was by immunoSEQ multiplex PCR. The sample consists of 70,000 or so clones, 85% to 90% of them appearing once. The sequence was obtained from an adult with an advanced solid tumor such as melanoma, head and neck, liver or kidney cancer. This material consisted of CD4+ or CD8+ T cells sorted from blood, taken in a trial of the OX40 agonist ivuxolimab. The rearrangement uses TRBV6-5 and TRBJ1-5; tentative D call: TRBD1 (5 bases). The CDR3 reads CASSYSGPPQHF. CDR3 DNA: TGTGCCAGCAGTTACTCGGGGCCGCCCCAGCATTTT.